This entry features one TCR beta chain sequence. This entry is derived from a study of shared clonotypes between healthy human individuals. This CDR3 spans 13 amino acids. Germline-derived CDR1 and CDR2 are SGHVS and FQNEAQ. V dropped 5 bases and J dropped 6 bases, with 11 bases sitting between them. The data were produced by immunoSEQ multiplex PCR, yet TCRdb's version contains in-frame clones alone and is incomplete. The profile shows approximately 640,000 clones, 55% to 75% of them singletons. J is TRBJ2-1 and V is TRBV7-8, with a tentative D call TRBD1 (5 bases). The receptor comes from a woman aged 25 to 39 in good health. The sequenced material came from memory CD4+ T cells sorted from blood. Specified subset: CD45RA-negative fraction. The DNA for the CDR3 is TGTGCCAGCAGCCCAAGAAGGGGCAATGAGCAGTTCTTC. Translated: CASSPRRGNEQFF.